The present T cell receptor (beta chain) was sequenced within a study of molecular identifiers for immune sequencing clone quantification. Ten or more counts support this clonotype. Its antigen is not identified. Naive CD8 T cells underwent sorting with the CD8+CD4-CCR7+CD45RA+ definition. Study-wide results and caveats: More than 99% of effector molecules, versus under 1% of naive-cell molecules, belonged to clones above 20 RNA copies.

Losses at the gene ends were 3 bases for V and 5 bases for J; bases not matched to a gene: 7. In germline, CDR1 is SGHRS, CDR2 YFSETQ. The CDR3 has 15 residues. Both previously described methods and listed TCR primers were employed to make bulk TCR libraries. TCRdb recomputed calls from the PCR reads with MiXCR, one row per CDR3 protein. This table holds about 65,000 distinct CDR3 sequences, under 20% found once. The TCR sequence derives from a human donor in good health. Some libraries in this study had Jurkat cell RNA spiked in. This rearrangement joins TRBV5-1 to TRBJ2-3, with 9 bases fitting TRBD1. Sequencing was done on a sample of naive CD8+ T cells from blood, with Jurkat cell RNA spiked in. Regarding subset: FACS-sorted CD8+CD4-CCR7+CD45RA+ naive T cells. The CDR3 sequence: CASSSTGGVGDTQYF. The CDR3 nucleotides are TGCGCCAGCAGCTCTACAGGGGGCGTTGGAGATACGCAGTATTTT.